This TCR beta chain was identified in a study of shared clonotypes between healthy human individuals. Findings of the study overall: Generally, naive subsets came out with larger estimated richness than memory subsets.

As regards this clone: Its antigen remains unknown.

Over several immunoSEQ plates, each subset's genomic DNA was distributed in even portions. Using immunoSEQ multiplex PCR, the repertoire was profiled, and TCRdb retains in-frame clones only, with some absent. The table shows a few million clones, with around 95% occurring only once. Naive-designated CD8 cells lacked CD45RO, were positively enriched for CCR7, and omitted terminally differentiated effector memory CD45RA+ cells. Healthy and HIV-negative, the adult donors had no recent acute infections or vaccinations. The CDR3 contains 16 residues. Germline values: CDR1 MGHRA, CDR2 YSYEKL. V lost 4 bases, J lost 3 bases, and 15 bases lay in between.

The receptor's source is a man in his late teens or twenties in good health. Some clones in this sample may be carry-over from other donors' samples. This rearrangement joins TRBV4-1 to TRBJ2-2, with D perhaps TRBD1 (6 bases). Sequences were obtained from naive CD8+ T cells from PBMCs. CDR3 region: CASSPGVAKDTGELFF. CDR3 coding DNA: TGCGCCAGCAGCCCAGGGGTGGCGAAGGACACCGGGGAGCTGTTTTTT.